This TCR beta chain originates from a study of blood T cell repertoires in COVID-19 (dated by TCRdb to about 2020). Looking at the study overall: Samples covering the acute and convalescent phases of COVID-19 were provided by collaborators in the United States, Italy and Spain. The prospective study material was composed of cDNA or gDNA derived from T cells, B-cell-depleted T cells, or PBMCs. Subjects who had been exposed to COVID-19, were actively infected with it, or had recovered from it provided the deeply sampled blood TCRbeta repertoires that made up the dataset. The repertoires were made available in a free public database intended to serve as a resource for research on the immune response to SARS-CoV-2. The samples were drawn from the first 160 participants of the ongoing ImmuneRACE study and from 1,254 subjects provided by 6 global collaborators. Nearly every sample came with metadata listing a de-identified subject ID, COVID-19 status, age in years and sex. Where available, HLA class I and class II types were taken from metadata supplied by the sample provider and were not determined by assay-based typing.

TCRbeta CDR3 regions were amplified from genomic DNA by means of the immunoSEQ Assay, a bias-controlled multiplex PCR. In the original analysis: The number of nucleated cells in each sample was estimated by amplification of reference gene primers within the assay. Sequence reads were collapsed and filtered to measure the absolute abundance of every unique TCRbeta CDR3 rearrangement. For each sample, productive Simpson clonality was calculated as the square root of Simpson's diversity index across productive rearrangements. TCRdb carries this immuneACCESS record with in-frame sequences only. Its versions omit some clonotypes, under half of them owing to an unresolved V gene in the studies checked, with the rest unexplained. V and J calls and clone size are as listed in that table; D and trimming were resolved from the DNA. This sample has about 59,000 clones in its table, and 73% of those were observed once. The ten largest make up around 14% of the sample.

Relative to germline, V is 3 bases shorter and J is 3 bases shorter, with 6 bases between their ends. From the cysteine up to the phenylalanine, the CDR3 has a length of 14 residues. The CDR3 DNA has 42 bases and is translated from base 1. Based on the germline V gene, the CDR1 and CDR2 sequences are MGHRA and YSYEKL. Results the study describes overall, beyond this receptor: How much clinical and demographic metadata was included differed by source and by participant, and the metadata was provided uncurated.

Collaborating institutions collected whole blood in K2EDTA tubes following their own protocols. For TCRbeta analysis, collaborators shipped samples in one of three forms: frozen whole blood, isolated PBMCs, or DNA extracted from either of those sample types. On this clone: The antigen it binds to is not known. Within one base of it there is no much larger clone, and no base qualities were kept.

The material sequenced was peripheral blood. This chain joins TRBV4-1 to TRBJ2-6, with the D gene too uncertain to name. The TCR originated in a woman aged 70-85 years with acute or convalescent COVID-19. The CDR3 in this case is CASSQYGGANVLTF. DNA sequence: TGCGCCAGCAGCCAGTACGGTGGGGCCAACGTCCTGACTTTC.